Shown below are 14 T cell receptor beta chains from a single sample sequenced in a study of blood T cell repertoires in COVID-19. Repertoires were generated with immunoSEQ multiplex PCR, while TCRdb's copy carries only in-frame clones and drops some. The sample contains about 200,000 clones, roughly 76% of which appear only once. The sequenced sample consisted of peripheral blood. The origin of the receptors is a human donor in a cohort sampled during active COVID-19.

The genes are TRBV5-6 and TRBJ2-1; TRBD2 might be the D (6 bases). Germline CDR1 reads SGHDT; CDR2 reads YYEEEE. The CDR3 covers 17 residues. V was clipped by 4 bases and J by 0 bases, with 17 bases between them. The CDR3, as DNA: TGTGCCAGCAGCGCGGGGAGGTCCTTTAGCTCCTACAATGAGCAGTTCTTC. Translated: CASSAGRSFSSYNEQFF.

V and J are TRBV7-9 and TRBJ1-1; 8 bases map to TRBD1. The germline V gene has CDR1 SEHNR and CDR2 FQNEAQ (reference sequence). V shed 0 bases, J shed 2 bases, and the junction held 2 bases outside the gene matches. The CDR3 sequence is 15 residues long. CDR3 bases: TGTGCCAGCAGCTTAGCACAGGGGGTTAACACTGAAGCTTTCTTT. Translated, it gives CASSLAQGVNTEAFF.

V usage is TRBV7-3 and J usage is TRBJ2-3; TRBD2 matches 7 bases. Germline V lookup: CDR1 SGHTA, CDR2 FQGTGA. V trimming: 2 bases; J trimming: 1 base; junction bases outside the gene matches: 6. The CDR3 totals 16 residues. The CDR3 sequence is CASSLRAGAGTDTQYF. DNA of the CDR3: TGTGCCAGCAGCTTACGGGCGGGAGCCGGCACAGATACGCAGTATTTT.

The genes are TRBV25-1 and TRBJ2-7; perhaps TRBD1 as D (6 bases). Trimming removed 2 bases from V and 4 bases from J, with 9 bases in between. CDR3 length: 13 residues. Germline V gene data show CDR1 as MGHDK and CDR2 as SYGVNS. CDR3 amino acids: CASSEAGAYEQYF. The CDR3 DNA reads TGTGCCAGCAGTGAAGCAGGGGCGTACGAGCAGTACTTC.

V gene TRBV27 combines with J gene TRBJ2-7; D perhaps matches TRBD1 (6 bases). Per the germline V gene, CDR1 is MNHEY and CDR2 is SMNVEV (reference sequence). The CDR3 runs to 14 residues. Between the trimmed V and J ends, which lost 4 bases and 2 bases, there was a span of 12 bases. In nucleotides, the CDR3 is TGTGCCAGCAGTTCTCCAGGGGCGGCCTACGAGCAGTACTTC. Translating gives CASSSPGAAYEQYF.

The chain recombines TRBV19 with TRBJ2-3; 11 bases agree with TRBD2. The CDR3 is 17 residues long. Germline trimming cut 5 bases from V and 0 bases from J; bases unmatched to any gene: 7. Germline CDR1 LNHDA, CDR2 SQIVND (reference sequence). CDR3 region: CASSSLAGGISTDTQYF. In DNA, the CDR3 is TGTGCCAGTAGTTCTTTAGCGGGAGGGATTAGCACAGATACGCAGTATTTT.

The rearrangement links TRBV19 to TRBJ1-5; tentative D call: TRBD1 (5 bases). This CDR3 has 15 amino acids. CDR1 and CDR2 (germline): LNHDA, SQIVND (reference sequence). V gave up 0 bases and J gave up 7 bases, with 13 bases separating them. The CDR3 is CASSIDPQGGQPQHF. Here the CDR3 DNA reads TGTGCCAGTAGTATAGATCCCCAGGGTGGACAGCCCCAGCATTTT.

The J gene is TRBJ1-2, the V gene TRBV7-3; D is unclear. Germline-derived CDR1 and CDR2 are SGHTA and FQGTGA. This CDR3 is 13 amino acids long. The ends were cut back, 5 bases at V and 8 bases at J, with 15 bases in the middle. CDR3 in amino acids: CASSLEGGIGYTF. In DNA, the CDR3 is TGTGCCAGCAGCCTCGAAGGAGGGATCGGCTACACCTTC.

The chain employs TRBV4-1 and TRBJ1-6, with 10 bases fitting TRBD1. V lost 0 bases and J lost 10; bases outside the gene matches: 12. Germline CDR1 MGHRA, CDR2 YSYEKL. The CDR3 covers 18 residues. The CDR3 here is CASSQDWGQGRANSPLHF. CDR3 DNA sequence: TGCGCCAGCAGCCAAGATTGGGGACAGGGGCGGGCAAACTCACCCCTCCACTTT.

The chain links TRBV3-1 (or the pseudogene TRBV3-2) to TRBJ2-3, with TRBD2 matching 15 bases. The CDR3 totals 15 residues. J was trimmed by 4 bases and V by 8 bases; bases with no gene match: 4. Germline loops: CDR1 LGHDT, CDR2 YNNKEL (reference sequence). CDR3 residues: CASRGTSGRSDTQYF. The CDR3 DNA reads as TGTGCCAGCCGGGGGACTAGCGGGAGGTCAGATACGCAGTATTTT.

The V call is TRBV27, the J call TRBJ1-3, with 8 bases lining up with TRBD1. The CDR3 runs 14 residues. Unmatched junction bases numbered 1, after V lost 6 bases and J lost 0 bases. Germline V gene data show CDR1 as MNHEY and CDR2 as SMNVEV (reference sequence). The CDR3 DNA reads as TGTGCCAGCAGGGGACAGGTCTCTGGAAACACCATATATTTT. It codes for CASRGQVSGNTIYF.

There are a few counts of this clone. V gene TRBV28 combines with J gene TRBJ1-6; D uncertain. The germline gives CDR1 MDHEN, CDR2 SYDVKM. With 6 bases removed from V and 3 bases from J, the gap between germline ends came to 9 bases. CDR3 length: 14 residues. The CDR3 bases are TGTGCCAGCAGCCTGGGGAGCTATAATTCACCCCTCCACTTT. This gives the protein CASSLGSYNSPLHF.

The chain carries TRBV5-8 and TRBJ1-1; D ambiguous. Per germline, CDR1 SGHTS and CDR2 YDEGEE. Trimming left V 4 bases short and J 8 bases short, with 9 bases between. There are 11 residues in the CDR3. CDR3 sequence: CASSLRREAFF. Here the CDR3 DNA reads TGTGCCAGCAGCCTCCGCAGGGAAGCTTTCTTT.

The chain couples TRBV11-2 to TRBJ2-7, with TRBD1 identical over 12 bases. The CDR3 length is 15 residues. Trimming at V came to 5 bases and at J to 12 bases, leaving 14 bases not matched to a gene. The germline gives CDR1 SGHAT, CDR2 FQNNGV. The CDR3, as DNA: TGTGCCAGCAGCGTGAGGGACAGGGGGCGCTTAGGTCCGTACTTC. Its translation is CASSVRDRGRLGPYF.